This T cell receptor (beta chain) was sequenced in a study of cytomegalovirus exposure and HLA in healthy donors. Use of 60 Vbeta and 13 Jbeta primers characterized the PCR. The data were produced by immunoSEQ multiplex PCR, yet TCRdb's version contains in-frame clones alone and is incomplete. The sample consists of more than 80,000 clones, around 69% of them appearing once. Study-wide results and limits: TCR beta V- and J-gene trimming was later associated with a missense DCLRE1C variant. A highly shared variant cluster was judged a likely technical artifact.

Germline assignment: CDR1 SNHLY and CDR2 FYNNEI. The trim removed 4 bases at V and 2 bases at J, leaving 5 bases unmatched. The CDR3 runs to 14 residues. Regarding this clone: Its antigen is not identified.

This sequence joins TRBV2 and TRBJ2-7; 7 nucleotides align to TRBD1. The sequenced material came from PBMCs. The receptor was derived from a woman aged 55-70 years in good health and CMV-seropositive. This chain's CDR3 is CASSARTGPYEQYF. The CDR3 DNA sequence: TGTGCCAGCAGTGCGCGGACAGGCCCCTACGAGCAGTACTTC.